Here is one T cell receptor beta chain with its context. Sequencing used immunoSEQ multiplex PCR; TCRdb keeps in-frame clones, though not all of them. The data show 60,000 to 80,000 clones, about 81% seen once. This specimen comes from a study of OX40 agonist ivuxolimab in advanced cancers. Study-level background: Patients were about 83% male with ages about 20 to 79, mean about 60. Prior anti-PD-1, anti-PD-L1 or anti-CTLA-4 therapy did not bar entry, and more than 35% had some.

The sequences come from CD4+ or CD8+ T cells sorted from blood, collected in a trial of the OX40 agonist ivuxolimab. The TCR originated in an adult with an advanced solid tumor such as melanoma, head and neck, liver or kidney cancer.

DNA for the CDR3: TGTGCCAGCAGCTTAGCGGTCCGAGAACCAAATGAGCAGTTCTTC. Residues: CASSLAVREPNEQFF. The gene calls are TRBV7-9 and TRBJ2-1; D is uncertain. Germline values: CDR1 SEHNR, CDR2 FQNEAQ (reference sequence). The CDR3 spans 15 residues. V lost 0 bases and J lost 7, with 13 bases in between.